This TCR beta chain came from a study of blood T cells in healthy people across ages. Study information: Template switching picked up about one barcoded beta molecule for each two T cells. Whole-study results and caveats: Donors of long life had a larger count of naive CD4+ cells and greater diversity than aged donors. Percentage of naive T cells showed a strong correlation with TCR beta diversity.

V shed 7 bases and J shed 2 bases, with 3 bases lying between them. The CDR3 runs 10 residues. Germline V gene lookup returns CDR1 DFQATT and CDR2 SNEGSKA (reference sequence). With a J-beta primer mix and a sample-barcoded 5' primer, a second PCR ran about 7 to 12 cycles. Using its own MiXCR run on the 5' RACE reads, TCRdb lists one record per CDR3 protein. Among more than 1 million distinct CDR3 sequences listed, under 45% were seen once. This clonotype was detected only a few times. Its target is unknown. Sequenced input: blood. The sequence was obtained from a woman aged 60-75 years in good health. The J gene is TRBJ2-1, the V gene TRBV20-1; the D is unclear. The CDR3 sequence is CSVPYNEQFF. CDR3 DNA: TGCAGTGTTCCCTACAATGAGCAGTTCTTC.